This is a list of T cell receptor beta chains from one sample in a study of blood T cell repertoires in COVID-19. Here immunoSEQ multiplex PCR was the method, and the copy in TCRdb shows in-frame clones only, minus some. The sample lists around 140,000 clones, 85% to 90% occurring once. Sequencing was done on a sample of peripheral blood. These receptors all come from a young man with COVID-19, enrolled during active disease. The CDR3 runs from the conserved cysteine through the conserved F or W. A D gene is named only where the DNA matches it firmly. Only part of the rows carry a size: once, few, many, or a class if the clone is expanded.

cdr3_length	clone_size	v_call	d_call	j_call	cdr3_nt	cdr3_aa
15	NA	TRBV6-5	TRBD2	TRBJ2-7	TGTGCCAGCAGGCGCGGGACTAGCGGTTCCTACGAGCAGTACTTC	CASRRGTSGSYEQYF
17	NA	TRBV4-1	TRBD1	TRBJ2-1	TGCGCCAGCAGCCCCGATGGGACAGGGGCGGCTTACAATGAGCAGTTCTTC	CASSPDGTGAAYNEQFF
15	NA	TRBV28	NA	TRBJ2-7	TGTGCCAGCAGTCTCCGGGGGAATCCACCCTACGAGCAGTACTTC	CASSLRGNPPYEQYF
15	NA	TRBV5-6	TRBD1	TRBJ2-2	TGTGCCAGCAGCTTAGGGACAGGGCGAACCGGGGAGCTGTTTTTT	CASSLGTGRTGELFF
14	once	TRBV30	TRBD1	TRBJ1-1	TGTGCCTGGAGTCAGCAGGGGGCAAGGACTGAAGCTTTCTTT	CAWSQQGARTEAFF
12	NA	TRBV28	TRBD2	TRBJ2-7	TGTGCCAGCACCCGGACTAGCGAGGGGCAGTACTTC	CASTRTSEGQYF
14	NA	TRBV6-1	NA	TRBJ2-5	TGTGCCAGCAGTGACCCTGGCACAGGGGAGACCCAGTACTTC	CASSDPGTGETQYF
17	NA	TRBV7-9	NA	TRBJ2-5	TGTGCCAGCAGCTTAGGGCTACCGGAGGACGCCCAAGAGACCCAGTACTTC	CASSLGLPEDAQETQYF
16	NA	TRBV9	NA	TRBJ2-7	TGTGCCAGCAGCTTAGGGGACGGGGGATTCTCCTACGAGCAGTACTTC	CASSLGDGGFSYEQYF
16	NA	TRBV30	NA	TRBJ2-1	TGTGCCTGGAGTGTATATATCCGTGCGGCCTACAATGAGCAGTTCTTC	CAWSVYIRAAYNEQFF
12	NA	TRBV12-3/TRBV12-4	NA	TRBJ1-2	TGTGCCAGCAACTTGGGGCCATATGGCTACACCTTC	CASNLGPYGYTF
13	NA	TRBV5-6	NA	TRBJ2-7	TGTGCCAGCAGCTTGGAGGGGCGGTACGAGCAGTACTTC	CASSLEGRYEQYF
12	NA	TRBV10-2	NA	TRBJ1-1	TGCGCCAGCAGCGCGGTGAACACTGAAGCTTTCTTT	CASSAVNTEAFF
15	NA	TRBV28	NA	TRBJ2-5	TGTGCCAGCAGCCACCGGCAGCAGGGTAAAGAGACCCAGTACTTC	CASSHRQQGKETQYF
12	once	TRBV27	NA	TRBJ1-5	TGTGCCAGCAGTTTTATTGATCAGCCCCAGCATTTT	CASSFIDQPQHF
13	once	TRBV30	TRBD1	TRBJ1-1	TGTGCCTGGAGTGGAGACAGGGGCACTGAAGCTTTCTTT	CAWSGDRGTEAFF
16	NA	TRBV24-1	TRBD1	TRBJ2-7	TGTGCCACCAGTGATGGAACGACAGGGTTGGTACACGAGCAGTACTTC	CATSDGTTGLVHEQYF
15	NA	TRBV7-6	NA	TRBJ2-7	TGTGCCAGCAGCTTAACGGAAGGGAGCTCCTACGAGCAGTACTTC	CASSLTEGSSYEQYF
14	NA	TRBV19	TRBD1	TRBJ1-6	TGTGCCAGTAGAAAGACAGGGTCGGATTCACCCCTCCACTTT	CASRKTGSDSPLHF
16	NA	TRBV19	TRBD2	TRBJ2-3	TGTGCCAGTAGTGCTCATAGCGGGGGGAGCACAGATACGCAGTATTTT	CASSAHSGGSTDTQYF
17	NA	TRBV5-4	NA	TRBJ2-1	TGTGCCAGCAGCCCCGCCGGGACTCCCCTCTCTTTCAATGAGCAGTTCTTC	CASSPAGTPLSFNEQFF
13	NA	TRBV29-1	NA	TRBJ2-1	TGCAGCGCCCGGGGACAAAGCTACAATGAGCAGTTCTTC	CSARGQSYNEQFF
13	few	TRBV5-6	NA	TRBJ2-7	TGTGCCAGCGTGTCTAGTATCCTCTACGAGCAGTACTTC	CASVSSILYEQYF
14	once	TRBV10-2	NA	TRBJ2-5	TGCGCCAGCAGTGAGTCTGGACTGCAAGAGACCCAGTACTTC	CASSESGLQETQYF
15	NA	TRBV6-5	NA	TRBJ2-2	TGTGCCAGCAGCGCGACGCGGGTTTACACCGGGGAGCTGTTTTTT	CASSATRVYTGELFF
14	NA	TRBV28	TRBD1	TRBJ2-2	TGTGCCAGCAGACCTCCCTACAGGGGCGAGGAGCTGTTTTTT	CASRPPYRGEELFF
12	NA	TRBV5-1	NA	TRBJ2-7	TGCGCCAGCAGCTTGTTAGACTACGAGCAGTACTTC	CASSLLDYEQYF
19	once	TRBV7-6	TRBD2	TRBJ2-1	TGTGCCAGCAGCCGACCGGGACTAGCGGGAGGGTCCAGTATCAATGAGCAGTTCTTC	CASSRPGLAGGSSINEQFF
9	NA	TRBV5-6	NA	TRBJ2-1	TGTGCCAGCAGATTTATACAGTTCTTC	CASRFIQFF
15	NA	TRBV7-2	NA	TRBJ2-5	TGTGCCAGCAGCTTAGGAGGTTACTCCGGGGAGACCCAGTACTTC	CASSLGGYSGETQYF
13	NA	TRBV7-2	NA	TRBJ1-5	TGTGCCAGCAGCGTGACAGGAAATCAGCCCCAGCATTTT	CASSVTGNQPQHF
16	NA	TRBV4-3	NA	TRBJ2-3	TGCGCCAGCAGCCAAGATGGCACAGGGATCACAGATACGCAGTATTTT	CASSQDGTGITDTQYF
16	NA	TRBV30	NA	TRBJ1-2	TGTGCCTGGAGCACAAATTGGGCATTACCGAACTATGGCTACACCTTC	CAWSTNWALPNYGYTF
15	once	TRBV28	NA	TRBJ1-6	TGTGCCAGCAGCCGACTGAGCTCCTATAATTCACCCCTCCACTTT	CASSRLSSYNSPLHF
17	NA	TRBV10-3	TRBD1	TRBJ1-3	TGTGCCATCACCGGGGGCAGGGGGTCGACGAGTGGAAACACCATATATTTT	CAITGGRGSTSGNTIYF
14	NA	TRBV11-3	NA	TRBJ2-3	TGTGCCAGCAGCTTAGGACACTCAGCAGATACGCAGTATTTT	CASSLGHSADTQYF
18	NA	TRBV7-9	NA	TRBJ2-2	TGTGCCAGCAGCCCTCCTGGCGGGACTTACCAGAACACCGGGGAGCTGTTTTTT	CASSPPGGTYQNTGELFF
16	NA	TRBV5-1	NA	TRBJ2-7	TGCGCCAGCAGCTTGGGGGGGGTAGCCACCTCCTACGAGCAGTACTTC	CASSLGGVATSYEQYF
16	once	TRBV10-1	TRBD2	TRBJ2-7	TGCGCCAGCAGTGAAGGACTAGCGGGAGGGCTCAGCGAGCAGTACTTC	CASSEGLAGGLSEQYF
14	NA	TRBV9	TRBD1	TRBJ2-7	TGTGCCAGCAGCACTTCCGGGACAGAGGGCGAGCAGTACTTC	CASSTSGTEGEQYF
16	NA	TRBV19	NA	TRBJ2-3	TGTGCCAGTAGTATTCCCGCAGGGGCCCCCACAGATACGCAGTATTTT	CASSIPAGAPTDTQYF
14	NA	TRBV9	NA	TRBJ2-7	TGTGCCAGCAGCGTAGTAGACGGAGGGAACGAGCAGTACTTC	CASSVVDGGNEQYF
15	NA	TRBV18	TRBD2	TRBJ2-7	TGTGCCAGCTCACCAGGGAGCGGGACCTCCTACGAGCAGTACTTC	CASSPGSGTSYEQYF
14	NA	TRBV11-2	NA	TRBJ2-7	TGTGCCAGCAGCTTAGGAGGCACCACCTACGAGCAGTACTTC	CASSLGGTTYEQYF
14	NA	TRBV30	TRBD1	TRBJ2-7	TGTGCCTGGACCCGGGCGGCAGGGGGACACGAGCAGTACTTC	CAWTRAAGGHEQYF
15	NA	TRBV5-4	TRBD1	TRBJ1-1	TGTGCCAGCAGCAAAGGGGGCGGAGGGGCCACTGAAGCTTTCTTT	CASSKGGGGATEAFF
17	NA	TRBV19	NA	TRBJ2-1	TGTGCCAGTAGTATCCTGGGCAGGGGGGAATCCTACAATGAGCAGTTCTTC	CASSILGRGESYNEQFF
14	NA	TRBV29-1	TRBD1	TRBJ1-1	TGCAGCGCCACACAGGGGGCGCGGAACACTGAAGCTTTCTTT	CSATQGARNTEAFF
15	NA	TRBV28	NA	TRBJ2-1	TGTGCCAGCAGTTTACTAGTCACTTCCTACAATGAGCAGTTCTTC	CASSLLVTSYNEQFF
18	few	TRBV5-1	TRBD2	TRBJ2-1	TGCGCCAGCAGCTTGGGGGGCGATAGCGGGAAAGCCTACAATGAGCAGTTCTTC	CASSLGGDSGKAYNEQFF
16	NA	TRBV19	NA	TRBJ2-6	TGTGCCAGTAGTATAGGGGAAGGGGCTGGGGCCAACGTCCTGACTTTC	CASSIGEGAGANVLTF
17	NA	TRBV18	TRBD2	TRBJ2-7	TGTGCCAGCTCACCCGGGACTAGCGGGACCCACCTCTACGAGCAGTACTTC	CASSPGTSGTHLYEQYF
13	NA	TRBV6-5	TRBD2	TRBJ2-7	TGTGCCAGCACTCCACTAGCGGCCTACGAGCAGTACTTC	CASTPLAAYEQYF
13	NA	TRBV6-4	TRBD2	TRBJ2-2	TGTGCCAGCAGTAGCGGGAGCACCGGGGAGCTGTTTTTT	CASSSGSTGELFF
13	NA	TRBV30	TRBD1	TRBJ1-4	TGTGCCTGGAGTGCAGGGGGGAGAGAAAAACTGCTTTTT	CAWSAGGREKLLF